The 13 T cell receptor beta chains reported below all come from one sample, sequenced in a study of CXCR3-negative and CXCR3-positive naive CD8 T cells (dated by TCRdb to about 2019). Their target antigens are unknown. Study-wide conclusions, independent of this receptor: Compared with CXCR3-negative naive cells, CXCR3-positive naive cells had TRB CDR3s with higher hydrophobicity (lower Kidera factor 4), lower energy, and higher strength and volume indices.

Instrument used: NextSeq 550. The Human TCR Profiling Kit (MiLaboratory) was used to make UMI-labeled 5' RACE TRB cDNA libraries. TCRdb reprocessed the reads and lists each CDR3 protein sequence as a single entry, with no DNA. This sample's listing comprises approximately 98,000 distinct CDR3 sequences. The top ten hold about 1% of the sample. Sequencing input: naive CXCR3+ CD8+ T cells from blood. What this sample's cell subset or site label stands for: CD45RO-CCR7+CD27+CD95- naive CD8+ T cells expressing CXCR3 (TNR3+). These receptors were obtained from a human donor in good health. Some clones in this sample may be carry-over from other donors' samples.

The chain recombines TRBV12-3 or TRBV12-4 with TRBJ2-1; the TCRdb D gene call, TRBD1, has no DNA to confirm it. The CDR3 is 15 amino acids. The chain's CDR3 is CASSLSGGGRNEQFF.

The chain couples TRBV9 to TRBJ1-6; TCRdb lists TRBD1, though no DNA is available to test this call. Germline CDR1 and CDR2: SGDLS and YYNGEE. CDR3 length: 17 amino acids. CDR3 amino acids: CASSEEGAQAYNSPLHF.

This sequence joins TRBV29-1 and TRBJ2-2. In germline, CDR1 is SQVTM, CDR2 ANQGSEA. This CDR3 has 14 amino acids. The CDR3 loop is CSVKSRVNTGELFF.

The gene calls are TRBV7-9 and TRBJ2-7; the D gene TCRdb calls, TRBD1, cannot be checked with no DNA. This CDR3 is 14 amino acids long. From germline, CDR1 is SEHNR and CDR2 FQNEAQ (reference sequence). This chain's CDR3 is CASSPRDRSYEQYF.

The chain has TRBV27 and TRBJ2-5; TCRdb calls TRBD2, which cannot be checked without DNA. The CDR3 is 14 amino acids. The germline V gene has CDR1 MNHEY and CDR2 SMNVEV (reference sequence). CDR3 protein: CASTSLARKETQYF.

The rearrangement links TRBV12-3 or TRBV12-4 to TRBJ2-1; the D call of TRBD2 rests on TCRdb alone, since no DNA is present to check it. The CDR3 runs to 15 residues. The CDR3 protein is CASSGTWRGGGEQFF.

The genes are TRBV7-9 and TRBJ1-1; TCRdb calls TRBD1, which cannot be checked without DNA. The germline gives CDR1 SEHNR, CDR2 FQNEAQ (reference sequence). This CDR3 contains 15 residues. The CDR3 here is CASSLAEMQGSIAFF.

This sequence joins TRBV12-3 or TRBV12-4 and TRBJ2-1; the TCRdb D gene call, TRBD1, has no DNA to confirm it. CDR3 length: 14 amino acids. The CDR3 loop reads CASSTGTAYNEQFF.

The chain combines TRBV5-1 with TRBJ2-6; as DNA is missing, the TRBD1 call by TCRdb cannot be tested. Germline CDR1 SGHRS, CDR2 YFSETQ. The CDR3 has 17 residues. This CDR3 is CASSLDEEGAGANVLTF.

This chain uses TRBV4-3 with TRBJ2-3; TCRdb proposes TRBD1, but this gene call is untestable without DNA. CDR3 length equals 16 residues. Looked up from germline, CDR1 is LGHNA and CDR2 is YSLEER. CDR3 protein: CASSQDRAGWSDTQYF.

This chain connects TRBV20-1 to TRBJ2-5; as DNA is missing, the TRBD1 call by TCRdb cannot be tested. The germline V gene encodes CDR1 DFQATT and CDR2 SNEGSKA (reference sequence). There are 16 residues in the CDR3. CDR3: CINRGGTSLLRETQYF.

The chain couples TRBV29-1 to TRBJ2-7. The CDR3 spans 14 residues. CDR1 and CDR2 from the germline V gene are SQVTM and ANQGSEA. The CDR3 region is CSVEGTDASYEQYF.

The rearrangement uses TRBV11-2 and TRBJ2-7; without DNA, the TCRdb call of TRBD1 cannot be checked. The CDR3 covers 14 residues. In germline, CDR1 is SGHAT, CDR2 FQNNGV. CDR3 region: CASSFFGGTYEQYF.